The 27 T cell receptor beta chains presented below share a single source sample, sequenced in a study of blood T cell repertoires in COVID-19. TCRdb's table, derived via immunoSEQ multiplex PCR, lists solely in-frame clones and lacks some. This sample has approximately 250,000 clones, with more than 80% found just once. Sequenced input: peripheral blood. The receptor source for this set is a man aged 25-45 years who had recovered from COVID-19.

The chain recombines TRBV18 with TRBJ2-5, with D possibly TRBD1 on 6 matching bases. This CDR3 comprises 15 residues. The V gene lost 0 bases and the J gene lost 3 bases, with 11 bases spanning the gap. Germline CDR1 and CDR2: KGHSH and LQKENI. The CDR3 protein is CASSPPDSREETQYF. The DNA of the CDR3 is TGTGCCAGCTCACCACCGGACAGTCGGGAAGAGACCCAGTACTTC.

The chain combines TRBV12-2 with TRBJ1-2; TRBD1 is taken as the D call from the table, unchecked against the DNA. TRBV12-2 is marked as a pseudogene. The CDR3 is 15 residues long. CDR3 sequence reads: CASRLAVQPNYGYTF. CDR3 nucleotide sequence: TGTGCAAGTCGCTTAGCGGTACAGCCTAACTATGGCTACACCTTC.

This chain links TRBV16 with TRBJ1-5; D is ambiguous. The V gene lost 1 base and the J gene lost 6 bases, with 4 bases spanning the gap. CDR1 KGHSY and CDR2 FQNENV come from the germline V gene. The CDR3 consists of 12 residues. This chain's CDR3 is CASSQFGQPQHF. CDR3 DNA: TGTGCCAGCAGCCAATTCGGTCAGCCCCAGCATTTT.

The chain recombines TRBV6-2 or TRBV6-3 with TRBJ1-2, with D maybe TRBD1 (6 bases). The CDR3 totals 14 residues. V lost 2 bases and J lost 5, with 12 bases in between. Per the germline V gene, CDR1 is MNHEY and CDR2 is SVGEGT. The CDR3 sequence: CASSYRQERYGYTF. Here the CDR3 DNA reads TGTGCCAGCAGTTACCGACAGGAGAGATATGGCTACACCTTC.

The genes are TRBV5-4 and TRBJ2-2, with TRBD1 matching 11 bases. Germline values: CDR1 SGHNT, CDR2 YYREEE (reference sequence). V gave up 3 bases and J gave up 4 bases; unmatched junction bases: 8. The CDR3 spans 17 residues. The CDR3 DNA reads TGTGCCAGCAGCTGGGGACAGGGGGGGCATGGCACCGGGGAGCTGTTTTTT. This encodes CASSWGQGGHGTGELFF.

This chain uses TRBV18 with TRBJ2-7; TRBD1 is a possible D gene (5 bases). The CDR3 contains 14 residues. Deletions cut 5 bases from V and 3 bases from J, with 14 bases between. Germline loops: CDR1 KGHSH, CDR2 LQKENI. CDR3: CASSFDGQVYEQYF. The DNA of the CDR3 is TGTGCCAGCTCATTTGACGGACAAGTCTACGAGCAGTACTTC. Looking up the rest from reference TRBV18 and TRBJ2-7 gives the full variable domain: NAGVMQNPRHLVRRRGQEARLRCSPMKGHSHVYWYRQLPEEGLKFMVYLQKENIIDESGMPKERFSAEFPKEGPSILRIQQVVRGDSAAYFCASSFDGQVYEQYFGPGTRLTVT.

This chain uses TRBV12-3 or TRBV12-4 with TRBJ1-2; a possible D gene is TRBD1 (5 bases). The CDR3 has 12 amino acids. With 5 bases removed from V and 8 bases from J, the gap between germline ends came to 12 bases. CDR3 sequence: CASSTWGRGYTF. CDR3 nucleotides: TGTGCCAGCAGTACCTGGGGCCGGGGCTACACCTTC.

The rearrangement joins TRBV6-6 to TRBJ1-5; D is unresolved. V lost 5 bases and J 7 bases, leaving 12 bases between the germline ends. Looked up from germline, CDR1 is MNHNY and CDR2 is SVGAGI (reference sequence). This CDR3 comprises 13 residues. In DNA form, the CDR3 reads TGTGCCAGCAGTGGCGGGTTTAGCCAGCCCCAGCATTTT. Translating it yields CASSGGFSQPQHF.

J is TRBJ2-3 and V is TRBV7-8; a possible D gene is TRBD2 (5 bases). The CDR3 sequence is 13 residues long. With 8 bases removed from V and 3 bases from J, the gap between germline ends came to 12 bases. Germline-derived CDR1 and CDR2 are SGHVS and FQNEAQ. The CDR3 DNA sequence: TGTGCCAGCCGAGGGTGGGAGACAGATACGCAGTATTTT. This translates into CASRGWETDTQYF.

The chain couples TRBV19 to TRBJ1-1; unclear D gene. The CDR3 is 16 amino acids. CDR1 LNHDA and CDR2 SQIVND come from the germline V gene (reference sequence). V gave up 6 bases and J gave up 1 base, with 18 bases separating them. CDR3 sequence (DNA): TGTGCCAGTAGAGAATCAGGCCTCGGGAGGAACACTGAAGCTTTCTTT. Amino acids: CASRESGLGRNTEAFF.

This CDR3 reads CASSQGGPVDTQYF. CDR3 DNA: TGTGCCAGCAGCCAAGGGGGGCCCGTGGATACGCAGTATTTT. The genes are TRBV3-1 (or the pseudogene TRBV3-2) and TRBJ2-3, with D possibly being TRBD1 (6 bases). This CDR3 is 14 amino acids long. Germline-derived CDR1 and CDR2 are LGHDT and YNNKEL (reference sequence). Trimming removed 1 base at V and 6 bases at J, with 11 bases between.

V is TRBV9 and J is TRBJ2-7; D not certain. Germline-derived CDR1 and CDR2 are SGDLS and YYNGEE. The CDR3 is 14 residues long. Trimming pared 4 bases from V and 0 bases from J, leaving 11 bases between. Here the CDR3 reads CASSITSSSYEQYF. For the CDR3, the DNA is TGTGCCAGCAGCATCACCTCTAGCTCCTACGAGCAGTACTTC. The full variable domain, with the rest looked up from reference TRBV9 and TRBJ2-7, is DSGVTQTPKHLITATGQRVTLRCSPRSGDLSVYWYQQSLDQGLQFLIQYYNGEERAKGNILERFSAQQFPDLHSELNLSSLELGDSALYFCASSITSSSYEQYFGPGTRLTVT.

The chain joins TRBV19 to TRBJ2-7; TRBD1 might be the D (6 bases). The germline V and J ends were trimmed by 8 bases and 2 bases, with 16 bases remaining between them. The CDR3 contains 14 residues. CDR1 and CDR2 from the germline V gene are LNHDA and SQIVND (reference sequence). As DNA, the CDR3 is TGTGCCAGTGGCCCTTGGGCAGGGGCCTACGAGCAGTACTTC. It codes for CASGPWAGAYEQYF.

This sequence joins TRBV6-1 and TRBJ1-5; D not resolved. Germline V gene data show CDR1 as MNHNS and CDR2 as SASEGT. With 2 bases removed from V and 2 bases from J, the gap between germline ends came to 10 bases. The CDR3 runs 15 residues. CDR3 loop: CASSEHWAGNQPQHF. For the CDR3, the DNA is TGTGCCAGCAGTGAACACTGGGCCGGCAATCAGCCCCAGCATTTT.

This rearrangement joins TRBV27 to TRBJ1-1; 9 nucleotides line up with TRBD1. Germline V gene data show CDR1 as MNHEY and CDR2 as SMNVEV (reference sequence). The V and J ends lost 4 bases and 11 bases, in that order; junction bases with no gene match: 8. This CDR3 is built from 13 residues. The CDR3 DNA reads as TGTGCCAGCAGTTCACAGGGGGCACGCGTTGCTTTCTTT. Translation: CASSSQGARVAFF.

V usage is TRBV20-1 and J usage is TRBJ2-4; D is undetermined. Germline CDR1 and CDR2: DFQATT and SNEGSKA (reference sequence). The CDR3 is made up of 15 amino acids. Trimming stripped 3 bases from V and 0 bases from J, with 12 bases between. The CDR3, as DNA: TGCAGTGCTAGTGTGACTTCACTAGCCAAAAACATTCAGTACTTC. Translated: CSASVTSLAKNIQYF.

J is TRBJ1-2 and V is TRBV5-1, with TRBD1 matching over 7 bases. The CDR3 consists of 14 residues. Germline lookup yields CDR1 SGHRS and CDR2 YFSETQ. Unmatched junction bases numbered 7, after V lost 4 bases and J lost 4 bases. The CDR3 protein is CASSTTGSAYGYTF. DNA of the CDR3: TGCGCCAGCAGCACGACAGGGTCGGCCTATGGCTACACCTTC.

The chain is built from TRBV19 and TRBJ1-5, with D unresolved. Germline V lookup: CDR1 LNHDA, CDR2 SQIVND (reference sequence). This CDR3 is built from 13 residues. Trimming stripped 5 bases from V and 5 bases from J, with 10 bases between. Written as DNA, the CDR3 is TGTGCCAGTAGTCTCAGCGCTTATCAGCCCCAGCATTTT. Translated: CASSLSAYQPQHF.

The chain links TRBV5-1 to TRBJ2-5; 9 bases are a match to TRBD1. There are 15 residues in the CDR3. The germline V gene has CDR1 SGHRS and CDR2 YFSETQ. The ends lost 3 bases at V and 2 bases at J; junction bases unmatched: 5. CDR3 protein: CASSSGTGRQETQYF. The CDR3 DNA reads TGCGCCAGCAGCTCCGGGACAGGGCGTCAAGAGACCCAGTACTTC.

This chain connects TRBV14 to TRBJ2-7; 8 positions match TRBD1. V lost 3 bases, J lost 2 bases, and 9 bases stayed unmatched. Looked up from germline, CDR1 is SGHDN and CDR2 is FVKESK. This CDR3 has 16 amino acids. The CDR3 DNA reads as TGTGCCAGCAGCCATCCCCCCGGGACAGGAACCTACGAGCAGTACTTC. As protein: CASSHPPGTGTYEQYF. Full variable domain (missing parts from reference TRBV14 and TRBJ2-7): EAGVTQFPSHSVIEKGQTVTLRCDPISGHDNLYWYRRVMGKEIKFLLHFVKESKQDESGMPNNRFLAERTGGTYSTLKVQPAELEDSGVYFCASSHPPGTGTYEQYFGPGTRLTVT.

V and J are TRBV7-2 and TRBJ1-2; perhaps TRBD1 as D (6 bases). Per germline, CDR1 SGHTA and CDR2 FQGNSA. The CDR3 extends over 11 amino acids. V dropped 3 bases and J dropped 8 bases, with 7 bases sitting between them. The CDR3 is CASSFGGGYTF. CDR3 bases: TGTGCCAGCAGCTTTGGGGGCGGCTACACCTTC. The variable domain in full, completed from reference TRBV7-2 and TRBJ1-2, reads GAGVSQSPSNKVTEKGKDVELRCDPISGHTALYWYRQSLGQGLEFLIYFQGNSAPDKSGLPSDRFSAERTGGSVSTLTIQRTQQEDSAVYLCASSFGGGYTFGSGTRLTVV.

The chain uses TRBV5-1 and TRBJ2-7; TRBD1 agrees at 7 bases. The J segment lost 2 bases and the V segment lost 6 bases, leaving 8 bases of the junction unmatched. Looked up from germline, CDR1 is SGHRS and CDR2 is YFSETQ. The length of the CDR3 is 14 residues. CDR3 protein: CASTLDRVAYEQYF. In DNA form, the CDR3 reads TGCGCCAGCACACTAGACAGGGTTGCCTACGAGCAGTACTTC.

This rearrangement joins TRBV7-2 to TRBJ1-2, with unresolved D. Germline V CDR1 and CDR2: SGHTA, FQGNSA. The CDR3 contains 13 residues. Trimming left V 4 bases short and J 7 bases short, with 13 bases between. In nucleotides, the CDR3 is TGTGCCAGCAGCTACTCCCATCAATCTGGCTACACCTTC. This gives the protein CASSYSHQSGYTF.

The J gene is TRBJ1-5, the V gene TRBV20-1, with a tentative D call TRBD1 (6 bases). This CDR3 has 14 amino acids. Germline V gene lookup returns CDR1 DFQATT and CDR2 SNEGSKA (reference sequence). With 3 bases removed from V and 2 bases from J, the gap between germline ends came to 11 bases. The CDR3 coding sequence is TGCAGTGCTAGTATGGGGGCCCGCAATCAGCCCCAGCATTTT. Translated: CSASMGARNQPQHF.

This clone was counted a few times. The rearrangement links TRBV28 to TRBJ2-7; possible D gene TRBD1, 6 bases. Germline V CDR1 and CDR2: MDHEN, SYDVKM. The V end was cut by 3 bases, the J end by 1 base, with 10 bases between. The CDR3 totals 14 residues. CDR3 coding DNA: TGTGCCAGCAGTTTGACAGGCCCTTCCTACGAGCAGTACTTC. It is translated as CASSLTGPSYEQYF.

The chain combines TRBV16 with TRBJ1-5; a possible D gene is TRBD1 (5 bases). This CDR3 spans 14 amino acids. Deletions cut 2 bases from V and 4 bases from J, with 9 bases between. The germline V gene encodes CDR1 KGHSY and CDR2 FQNENV. The CDR3 DNA follows: TGTGCCAGCAGCCAACAGACAGAGAATCAGCCCCAGCATTTT. Translation: CASSQQTENQPQHF.

As DNA, the CDR3 is TGCGCCAGCAGCTTTTCAGGGGGATCAGCAGATACGCAGTATTTT. It is translated as CASSFSGGSADTQYF. The V call is TRBV5-1, the J call TRBJ2-3, with TRBD1 matching over 7 bases. Germline lookup yields CDR1 SGHRS and CDR2 YFSETQ. V was pared by 2 bases and J by 4 bases, with 7 bases of the junction left unmatched. CDR3 length: 15 amino acids.